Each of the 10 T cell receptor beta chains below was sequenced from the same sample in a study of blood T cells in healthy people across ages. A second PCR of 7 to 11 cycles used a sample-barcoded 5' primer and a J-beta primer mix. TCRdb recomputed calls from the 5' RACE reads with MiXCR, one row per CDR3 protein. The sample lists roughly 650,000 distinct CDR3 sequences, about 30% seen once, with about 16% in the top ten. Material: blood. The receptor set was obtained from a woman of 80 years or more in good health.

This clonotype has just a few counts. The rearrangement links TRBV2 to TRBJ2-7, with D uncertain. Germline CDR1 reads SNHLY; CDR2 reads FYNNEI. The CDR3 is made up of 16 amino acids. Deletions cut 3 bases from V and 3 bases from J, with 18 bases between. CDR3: CASSDFLLGQDYEQYF. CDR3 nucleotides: TGTGCCAGCAGTGATTTCCTTTTAGGTCAGGACTACGAGCAGTACTTC.

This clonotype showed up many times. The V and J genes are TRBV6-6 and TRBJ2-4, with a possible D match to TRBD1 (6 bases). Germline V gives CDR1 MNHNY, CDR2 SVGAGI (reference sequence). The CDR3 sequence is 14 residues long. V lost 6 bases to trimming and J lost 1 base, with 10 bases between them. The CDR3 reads CASRTTGAKNIQYF. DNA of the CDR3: TGTGCCAGCAGGACTACAGGGGCCAAAAACATTCAGTACTTC.

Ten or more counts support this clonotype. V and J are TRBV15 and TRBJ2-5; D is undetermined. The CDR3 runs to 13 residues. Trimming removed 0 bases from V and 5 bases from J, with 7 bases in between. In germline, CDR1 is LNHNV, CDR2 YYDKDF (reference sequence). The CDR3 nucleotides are TGTGCCACCAGCAGAGATCTCGGGGAGACCCAGTACTTC. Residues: CATSRDLGETQYF.

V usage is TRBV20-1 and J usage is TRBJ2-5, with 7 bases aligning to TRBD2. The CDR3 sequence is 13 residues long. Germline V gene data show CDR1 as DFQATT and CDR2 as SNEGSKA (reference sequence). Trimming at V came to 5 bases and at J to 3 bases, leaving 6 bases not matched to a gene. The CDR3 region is CSAWLAVKETQYF. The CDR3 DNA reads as TGCAGTGCTTGGCTAGCGGTAAAAGAGACCCAGTACTTC.

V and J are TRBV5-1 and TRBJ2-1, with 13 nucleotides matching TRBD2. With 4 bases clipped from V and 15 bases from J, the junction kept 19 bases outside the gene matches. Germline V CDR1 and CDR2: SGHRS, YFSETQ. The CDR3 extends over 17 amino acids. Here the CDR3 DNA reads TGCGCCAGCAGCGCCTCAGTCGGGACTAGCGGGAAAGAGACCCGGTTCTTC. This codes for CASSASVGTSGKETRFF.

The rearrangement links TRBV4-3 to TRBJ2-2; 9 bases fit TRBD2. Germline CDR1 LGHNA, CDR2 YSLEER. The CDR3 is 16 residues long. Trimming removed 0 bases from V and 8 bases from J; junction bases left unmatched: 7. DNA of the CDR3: TGCGCCAGCAGCCAAGAGGTTGCGGGGGGGGCTGGGGAGCTGTTTTTT. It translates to CASSQEVAGGAGELFF.

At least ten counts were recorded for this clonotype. The DNA of the CDR3 is TGTGCCACGAAGCAGGGTCAGCGCTACACCTTC. Its translation: CATKQGQRYTF. The chain recombines TRBV6-5 with TRBJ1-2, with D possibly being TRBD1 (5 bases). CDR1 and CDR2 (germline): MNHEY, SVGAGI. V gave up 10 bases and J gave up 9 bases, with 15 bases separating them. CDR3 size: 11 residues.

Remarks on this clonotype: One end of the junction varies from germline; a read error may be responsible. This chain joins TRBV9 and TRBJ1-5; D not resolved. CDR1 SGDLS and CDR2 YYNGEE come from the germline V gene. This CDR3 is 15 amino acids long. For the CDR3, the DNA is TGTGCCAGCAGCGTAGGCATCCTTAGCAATCAGCCCAAGCATTTT. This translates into CASSVGILSNQPKHF. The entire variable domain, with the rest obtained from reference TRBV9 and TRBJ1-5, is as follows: DSGVTQTPKHLITATGQRVTLRCSPRSGDLSVYWYQQSLDQGLQFLIQYYNGEERAKGNILERFSAQQFPDLHSELNLSSLELGDSALYFCASSVGILSNQPKHFGDGTRLSIL.

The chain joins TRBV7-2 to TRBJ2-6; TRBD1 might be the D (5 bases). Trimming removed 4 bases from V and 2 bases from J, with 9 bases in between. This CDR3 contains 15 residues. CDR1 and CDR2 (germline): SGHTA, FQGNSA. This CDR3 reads CASSSRVTGANVLTF. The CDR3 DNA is TGTGCCAGCAGCTCCAGGGTAACTGGGGCCAACGTCCTGACTTTC.

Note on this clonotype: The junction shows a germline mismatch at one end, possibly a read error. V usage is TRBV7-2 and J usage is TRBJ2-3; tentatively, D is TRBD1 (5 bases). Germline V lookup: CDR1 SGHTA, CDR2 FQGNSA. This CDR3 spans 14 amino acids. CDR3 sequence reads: CASSLPTGTGTQYF. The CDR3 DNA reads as TGTGCCAGCAGCTTACCCACTGGCACAGGTACGCAGTATTTT.